Listed here is a single T cell receptor (beta chain). The antigen remains unidentified. The sample belongs to a study of cytomegalovirus exposure and HLA in healthy donors. The overall study: Unique TCRs numbering 75 million to 95 million, obtained from HLA-typed donors, made up an early data release.

The PCR ran on 60 Vbeta and 13 Jbeta primers. Assay used: immunoSEQ multiplex PCR; TCRdb lists only in-frame clones, some missing. Of approximately 150,000 clones in the sample, 84% are singletons; the top ten hold under 5%. This CDR3 is built from 15 residues. CDR1 and CDR2 (germline): LNHDA, SQIVND (reference sequence). Trimming cost V 1 base and J 2 bases, with 11 bases left between them. Regarding the study as a whole: Sequencing likely produced, as an artifact, a cluster of highly shared sequence variants. In a later analysis, the majority of CMV-associated beta chains seemingly showed HLA restriction.

This sequence originates from a girl between 5 and 17 years old in good health and CMV-seropositive. The rearrangement links TRBV19 to TRBJ1-2; maybe TRBD1 (6 bases). Sequencing used PBMCs. The CDR3 region is CASSIAGARNYGYTF. The CDR3 region has the DNA TGTGCCAGTAGTATAGCAGGGGCGCGGAACTATGGCTACACCTTC.